Listed below are T cell receptor beta chains from one sample, sequenced in a study of shared T cell receptors in the human thymus. Repertoires were generated with immunoSEQ multiplex PCR, while TCRdb's copy carries only in-frame clones and drops some. The sample lists 600,000 to 900,000 clones, 80% to 90% occurring once. Separately, the same data were catalogued under a study of human thymus T cells.

The sequenced sample consisted of thymocytes. These receptors were obtained from a girl under two years old with a congenital heart defect. Both conserved end residues are part of each CDR3. D genes are given only for firm matches. Size is stated for part of the rows, as once, few or many counts, or as a class when the clone is expanded.

abundance	v_gene	j_gene	d_gene	CDR3aa	CDR3nt
.	TRBV5-6	TRBJ1-1	.	CASSSWGTGNTEAFF	TGTGCCAGCAGCTCGTGGGGTACAGGGAACACTGAAGCTTTCTTT
few	TRBV6-5	TRBJ1-3	.	CASSPRRVSGNTIYF	TGTGCCAGCAGTCCCCGGAGAGTCTCTGGAAACACCATATATTTT
.	TRBV6-5	TRBJ1-1	.	CASSSVGSLRAFF	TGTGCCAGCAGTTCGGTGGGGAGCCTGAGAGCTTTCTTT
.	TRBV7-9	TRBJ2-5	TRBD1	CASSSGQGMSETQYF	TGTGCCAGCAGCTCGGGACAGGGGATGTCAGAGACCCAGTACTTC
.	TRBV2	TRBJ2-4	TRBD2	CASSSTSGYKNIQYF	TGTGCCAGCAGCTCGACTAGCGGGTACAAAAACATTCAGTACTTC
.	TRBV11-2	TRBJ1-1	.	CASSFGSMALREWTEAFF	TGTGCCAGCAGCTTCGGTTCCATGGCGCTCCGGGAATGGACTGAAGCTTTCTTT
.	TRBV6-1	TRBJ2-7	TRBD2	CASTQIAGSSYEQYF	TGTGCCAGCACCCAAATAGCGGGGAGCTCCTACGAGCAGTACTTC
once	TRBV7-2	TRBJ2-3	.	CASTPPEGRTSTSTDTQYF	TGTGCCAGCACCCCTCCGGAGGGGCGAACTTCTACTAGCACAGATACGCAGTATTTT
.	TRBV2	TRBJ1-2	.	CASIPDRGYGYTF	TGTGCCAGCATTCCGGACAGAGGCTATGGCTACACCTTC
.	TRBV5-1	TRBJ2-7	TRBD2	CASSLGWGGDSYEQYF	TGCGCCAGCAGTCTGGGTTGGGGGGGAGATTCCTACGAGCAGTACTTC
.	TRBV30	TRBJ2-1	.	CAWSVFSVSSYNEQFF	TGTGCCTGGAGTGTATTCTCGGTGAGCTCCTACAATGAGCAGTTCTTC
.	TRBV6-5	TRBJ1-1	TRBD1	CASSKDREVIPEAFF	TGTGCCAGCAGTAAGGACAGGGAGGTTATCCCTGAAGCTTTCTTT
.	TRBV4-1	TRBJ2-7	.	CASSQPPLGGRSYEQYF	TGCGCCAGCAGCCAACCACCGTTGGGGGGTAGGTCCTACGAGCAGTACTTC
.	TRBV7-8	TRBJ2-6	TRBD1	CASSVDRVRGANVLTF	TGTGCCAGCAGCGTAGACAGGGTGCGTGGGGCCAACGTCCTGACTTTC
.	TRBV7-9	TRBJ1-3	TRBD1	CASSRNRGPGNTIYF	TGTGCCAGCAGCCGGAATAGGGGGCCTGGAAACACCATATATTTT
.	TRBV9	TRBJ1-6	.	CASSAYQRAYSPLHF	TGTGCCAGCAGCGCTTATCAGAGGGCCTATTCACCCCTCCACTTT
.	TRBV4-3	TRBJ2-7	TRBD1	CASSQATDRSIFYEQYF	TGCGCCAGCAGCCAAGCCACGGACAGGTCAATATTCTACGAGCAGTACTTC
once	TRBV5-8	TRBJ2-3	.	CASSNWGPTRPQYF	TGTGCCAGCAGCAACTGGGGCCCGACTCGGCCGCAGTATTTT
.	TRBV6-5	TRBJ1-2	TRBD1	CASSYGQGNYGYTF	TGTGCCAGCAGTTACGGACAGGGGAACTATGGCTACACCTTC
.	TRBV7-2	TRBJ2-3	TRBD1	CASSLTGTGGQPTPDTQYF	TGTGCCAGCAGCTTAACCGGGACAGGGGGTCAACCCACCCCAGATACGCAGTATTTT
.	TRBV5-1	TRBJ2-2	.	CASSIKGKGGELFF	TGCGCCAGCAGCATAAAGGGGAAAGGCGGGGAGCTGTTTTTT
.	TRBV5-8	TRBJ1-2	TRBD1	CASSPPGQGNYGYTF	TGTGCCAGCAGCCCACCGGGACAGGGAAACTATGGCTACACCTTC
.	TRBV6-5	TRBJ2-7	.	CASSYPRGEYYEQYF	TGTGCCAGCAGTTACCCCCGGGGTGAATACTACGAGCAGTACTTC
.	TRBV4-1	TRBJ2-1	.	CASSQVPRRGADNEQFF	TGCGCCAGCAGCCAAGTTCCTAGACGGGGGGCCGACAATGAGCAGTTCTTC
.	TRBV7-2	TRBJ1-5	.	CASSLGHHLKNQPQHF	TGTGCCAGCAGCTTGGGACACCACCTGAAAAATCAGCCCCAGCATTTT
.	TRBV5-1	TRBJ2-7	.	CASSLAFPYEQYF	TGCGCCAGCAGCTTGGCATTCCCCTACGAGCAGTACTTC
.	TRBV6-4	TRBJ2-7	.	CASSWTAGSYEQYF	TGTGCCAGCAGTTGGACAGCGGGGTCCTACGAGCAGTACTTC
once	TRBV15	TRBJ2-6	.	CATSRVKQRISGANVLTF	TGTGCCACCAGCAGAGTTAAGCAGCGCATCTCTGGGGCCAACGTCCTGACTTTC
.	TRBV5-6	TRBJ1-2	.	CASSLGRKNYGYTF	TGTGCCAGCAGCTTGGGCAGGAAAAACTATGGCTACACCTTC
few	TRBV14	TRBJ2-7	.	CASSHVRGGEQYF	TGTGCCAGCAGCCACGTTAGGGGAGGCGAGCAGTACTTC
.	TRBV15	TRBJ1-2	.	CATSRVRQGHGYTF	TGTGCCACCAGCAGAGTCCGTCAGGGCCATGGCTACACCTTC
.	TRBV7-2	TRBJ1-2	.	CASSFQGGYTGTMGGYTF	TGTGCCAGCAGCTTTCAAGGGGGATACACAGGGACGATGGGTGGCTACACCTTC
.	TRBV19	TRBJ1-2	TRBD1	CASSIPRQGGKGYTF	TGTGCCAGTAGTATCCCCCGACAGGGAGGAAAGGGCTACACCTTC
.	TRBV4-1	TRBJ1-1	.	CASSQRGWATEAFF	TGCGCCAGCAGCCAAAGGGGTTGGGCTACTGAAGCTTTCTTT
.	TRBV14	TRBJ2-5	.	CASSQDSDRVRQETQYF	TGTGCCAGCAGCCAAGATTCCGATCGCGTCAGGCAAGAGACCCAGTACTTC
.	TRBV5-4	TRBJ2-1	TRBD2	CASSGTSRNEQFF	TGTGCCAGCAGCGGGACTAGTAGAAATGAGCAGTTCTTC
.	TRBV29-1	TRBJ1-4	.	CSVEGGQRNEKLFF	TGCAGCGTTGAAGGCGGGCAGAGAAATGAAAAACTGTTTTTT
.	TRBV2	TRBJ2-3	TRBD2	CASSRAGAGDYTDTQYF	TGTGCCAGCTCGAGGGCCGGCGCGGGGGATTACACAGATACGCAGTATTTT